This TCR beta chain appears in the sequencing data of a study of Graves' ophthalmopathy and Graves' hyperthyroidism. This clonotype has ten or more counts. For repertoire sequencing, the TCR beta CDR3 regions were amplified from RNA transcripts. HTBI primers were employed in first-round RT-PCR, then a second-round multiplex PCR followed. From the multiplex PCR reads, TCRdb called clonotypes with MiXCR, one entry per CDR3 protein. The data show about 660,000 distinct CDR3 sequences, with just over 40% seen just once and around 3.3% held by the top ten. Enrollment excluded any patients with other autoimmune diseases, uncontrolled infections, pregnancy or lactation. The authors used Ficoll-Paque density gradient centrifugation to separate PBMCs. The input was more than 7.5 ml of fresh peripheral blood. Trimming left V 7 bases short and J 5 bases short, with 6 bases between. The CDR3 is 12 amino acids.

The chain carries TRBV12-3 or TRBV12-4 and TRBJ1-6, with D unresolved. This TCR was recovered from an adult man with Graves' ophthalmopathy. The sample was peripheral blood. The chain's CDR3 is CASTLHNSPLHF. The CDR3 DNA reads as TGTGCCAGCACCCTACATAATTCACCCCTCCACTTT.